This T cell receptor (beta chain) emerged from a study of cytomegalovirus exposure and HLA in healthy donors (dated by TCRdb to about 2017). With regard to the full study: In an earlier analysis of around 540 of the donors, 250 to 350 Gb of sequence data and 120 million or so unique TCR beta sequences from about 179 million T cells were reported. The number of typed donors differed by locus: 629-630 for A, B, C, DRB1 and DQB1; approximately 520 for DQA1; roughly 600 for DPA1; and about 450 for DPB1. On average, approximately 250,000 unique TCR beta nucleotide sequences were sequenced per donor among 398 genotyped donors of the cohort, with about 19% of those sequences being non-productive. The later analysis used no new phenotypic data to find candidate immune exposures, relying instead on TCR beta sequences and their occurrence across donors. Of the approximately 400 genotyped donors, around 81% fell in the genetic ancestry cluster associated with self-reported Caucasian donors. To decide whether each TCR beta V gene segment behaved as functional or pseudogenic, an earlier analysis of 587 of the donors relied on high-throughput TCR beta sequencing. HLA typing covered class I and class II loci at four-digit resolution. The study profiled the T cell repertoires of under 850 subjects by immunosequencing and related them to cytomegalovirus serostatus. The study was designed to test whether signatures of past pathogen exposure could be identified by cataloging public T cell receptors. A later analysis re-analyzed previously published TCR beta repertoires from about 730 donors and added high-resolution HLA genotyping to study TCR occurrence patterns. To predict cytomegalovirus infection status, the study brought together high-throughput TCR immunosequencing, statistical association of individual TCRs with disease status, and machine learning. An early release covering about 600 HLA-typed donors comprised roughly 300 gigabases of sequencing data and roughly 86 million unique TCR sequences. A later genetic analysis took genome-wide SNP genotypes for about 60% of the roughly 670 donors and used that subset as a discovery cohort. Roughly 5 DR-DQ haplotypes were handled as single units for association and clustering, since linkage in the cohort was strong. Every repertoire in the discovery cohort had been generated on one and the same sequencing platform. Donor age, sex, ethnicity and CMV serostatus were compiled alongside the repertoire data. In addition to the first cohort of about 650 subjects, a separate validation cohort of around 110 different subjects was used. The full study reports these points: Strong co-occurrence of HLA alleles, especially DR and DQ, made assigning TCR associations to individual alleles difficult. According to a later genetic analysis, donors in an Asian-associated ancestry cluster had fewer N-insertions in productive TCRs than the approximately 650-donor mean. It was suggested by the authors that the approach could potentially be generalized to other disease states and immunological phenotypes. Cytomegalovirus status was reported to be diagnosed by the classifier with high specificity and sensitivity in both the original and validation cohorts. A later genetic analysis associated a missense DCLRE1C variant with V-gene and J-gene trimming of TCR beta chains, and an independent cohort replicated the association. In this cohort, only TCR beta chains were sequenced, and detectable features were limited by the absence of alpha or paired-chain data. The sequencing pipeline was judged likely to have produced a cluster of highly shared sequence variants as a technical artifact. A few of the identified cytomegalovirus-associated TCR beta chains were confirmed in vitro to be specific for cytomegalovirus antigens. The earlier analysis of 587 of the donors excluded over 15 rarely observed V segments, including chromosome 9 orphons, because counts were too low. Immune exposure information for the cohort was limited to CMV serostatus. Several of the top co-occurrence clusters appeared to be linked to parvovirus B19, influenza, CMV and Epstein-Barr virus, according to a later analysis. Correlated functional status among segregating V segments might reflect linkage disequilibrium, but an unknown experimental factor could not be ruled out. A later analysis found that HLA-associated TCR beta chains were more clonally expanded and had lower generation probabilities than equally common non-associated chains. A further reported finding was that TCR beta sequences accurately predicted the HLA-A and HLA-B alleles for most subjects in the first cohort. HLA typing was unavailable for some donors at each locus, so association tests used only the typed subset. The study listed approximately 160 TCR beta chains as associated with cytomegalovirus. In a later analysis, more than 15,000 TCR beta sequences were associated with specific HLA alleles at a false discovery rate of 0.05. A later analysis found that most CMV-associated TCR beta chains appeared HLA-restricted, with HLA associations seemingly driven largely by CMV exposure. In a later analysis, the rate of TCR association differed among HLA loci, with DRB1 alleles having the most associated TCRs and HLA-C alleles having the fewest. The presence/absence analyses assumed that sequencing depth was roughly uniform across donors, and that assumption may not be true. Across donors, most TCR sequences were observed very rarely, whereas some public TCRs were present in many individuals. Some IMGT-functional V segments, including TRBV6-2 and TRBV6-3, could not be distinguished by the 87-base-pair reads and were therefore excluded. In an earlier analysis of more than 450 of the donors, most TCR beta V segments were observed in productive rearrangements about 90% or about 30% of the time, broadly matching IMGT annotations.

From the cysteine up to the phenylalanine, the CDR3 has a length of 17 residues. The read is trimmed to its CDR3 DNA, 51 bases read in frame from base 1. The germline V gene (reference sequence) sets CDR1 to SEHNR and CDR2 to FQNEAQ. The germline V end is reduced by 5 bases and the J end by 4 bases; junction bases left unmatched: 13. Receptor amplification or capture employed the immunoSEQ multiplex PCR assay. A mixture of 60 forward primers for TCR Vbeta segments and 13 reverse primers for TCR Jbeta segments was used in the multiplex PCR. Amplification of the CDR3 region of rearranged TCR beta genes was performed with a multiplex PCR assay on genomic DNA. Amplified TCR beta libraries were sequenced as 87-base-pair reads on the Illumina HiSeq System. From the authors' description of their analysis: A later analysis tallied around 82 million unique TCR beta chains across the 660 or so repertoires, and around 9.9 million of those chains were shared by two or more donors. To remove PCR and sequencing errors, raw reads were error-corrected and collapsed into unique sequences using a nearest-neighbor algorithm that merged closely related sequences. Alignment of CDR3 sequences to IMGT reference sequences was used to assign V, D and J gene segments. For a sequence to be retained, a match of at least six nucleotides was required to both a V gene segment and a J gene segment. A rearrangement counted as productive if the CDR3 had no stop codons and remained in frame with V and J, and every other rearrangement counted as non-productive. Following IMGT convention, CDR3 was defined as the stretch from the second conserved V-encoded cysteine up to the conserved J-encoded phenylalanine. The earlier analysis of fewer than 750 of the donors excluded sequences that lacked an unambiguous match to a single V gene segment. An earlier analysis of some 500 of the donors classified V segments as functional when productive rearrangements were above 56.7% and as segregating when the standard deviation between donors was above 5%. A statistical classification framework was developed to diagnose cytomegalovirus status using the catalog of TCR beta chain sequences. V and J gene assignment, in a later analysis, came from comparing TCR nucleotide sequences with IMGT/GENE-DB human TR gene sequences. In a later analysis, CDR3 sequences and most-parsimonious VDJ recombination scenarios were assigned using the TCRdist pipeline. In a later analysis, each TCR beta chain was defined by its CDR3 amino acid sequence together with its V-gene family, and reads without a unique V-gene family were excluded. As a way to deal with suspected cross-contamination and a sequencing artifact, a later analysis dropped 450 to 700 nucleotide sequences that were highly shared and had low generation probability. A later analysis calculated a clonal expansion index for each public chain from normalized within-repertoire ranks of inferred template counts. Generation probabilities in a later analysis came from a VDJ recombination model fitted to out-of-frame rearrangements, and those results were checked against IGoR. Hypergeometric tests were used in a later analysis to score TCR-TCR, TCR-HLA and TCR-CMV co-occurrence, with a repertoire-size bias correction applied to the TCR pairs. A later analysis estimated false discovery rates by permuting HLA or CMV assignments 20 times. In a later analysis, co-occurring TCRs were grouped using DBSCAN, with TCRdist sequence similarity added in when clustering inside HLA-allele-positive subsets. Repertoires with fewer than 30,000 or more than 120,000 public chains were left out of co-occurrence clustering, as were a handful of repertoires with anomalous nucleotide sharing. TCRdb's version of the immuneACCESS table is confined to in-frame rearrangements and falls short of the full clone set. An unresolved V gene accounts for under half of the shortfall where checked; the remainder is of unknown origin. The DNA was the basis for D and trimming; V, J and clone size are from that table. In this sample the table shows approximately 220,000 clones, more than 65% of which occur a single time. Of the sample, approximately 1.7% falls within the top ten clones.

In total, over 600 healthy bone marrow donors made up the cohort. At the time of sampling, every cohort member was nominally healthy, though immune exposures that went unrecorded were likely present. The donor was CMV seronegative and was included in the group of about 400 seronegative cohort members. Each donor provided a peripheral blood sample, and peripheral blood mononuclear cells were used for TCR beta sequencing. Genomic DNA extraction from the blood cell samples was performed with the Qiagen DNeasy Blood Extraction Kit. Turning to this clone: Which antigen it targets is not known. It has no much larger one-base neighbor in the sample; base qualities were not kept.

The source material was PBMCs. The receptor's source is a woman aged 25-40 years in good health and CMV-seronegative. This chain is built from TRBV7-9 and TRBJ1-2; TRBD1 fits 10 bases in the junction. This receptor has the CDR3 CASSARRDRGSSYGYTF. The nucleotide sequence is given as TGTGCCAGCAGCGCCCGACGGGACAGGGGATCAAGCTATGGCTACACCTTC.